This entry lists 22 T cell receptor beta chains sequenced from one sample in a study of blood T cell repertoires in COVID-19. TCRdb's copy holds only in-frame clones and misses some; the assay was immunoSEQ multiplex PCR. Of about 180,000 clones listed, roughly 84% are singletons. The sequencing sample was made of peripheral blood. Every receptor here comes from a man between 18 and 29 years old with active or convalescent COVID-19.

This chain joins TRBV6-6 and TRBJ2-4; D possibly corresponds to TRBD1 (6 bases). Germline V lookup: CDR1 MNHNY, CDR2 SVGAGI (reference sequence). CDR3 length: 13 amino acids. The germline V and J ends were trimmed by 10 bases and 3 bases, with 13 bases remaining between them. The DNA for the CDR3 is TGTGCCACCAGCATAGGGGGCAAAAACATTCAGTACTTC. Translation gives CATSIGGKNIQYF.

This chain connects TRBV2 to TRBJ1-2; tentatively, D is TRBD1 (5 bases). The CDR3 is 16 amino acids. Trimming removed 0 bases from V and 4 bases from J, with 15 bases in between. Per germline, CDR1 SNHLY and CDR2 FYNNEI. The CDR3 region is CASSEAPAGPIYGYTF. The DNA for the CDR3 is TGTGCCAGCAGTGAAGCGCCCGCAGGGCCAATCTATGGCTACACCTTC.

V is TRBV3-1 (or the pseudogene TRBV3-2) and J is TRBJ2-1; TRBD1 is a possible D gene (5 bases). Trimming removed 0 bases at V and 8 bases at J, with 14 bases between. The CDR3 extends over 15 amino acids. The germline gives CDR1 LGHDT, CDR2 YNNKEL (reference sequence). The CDR3 DNA reads TGTGCCAGCAGCCAAGACAGGGATGACAGTGATGAGCAGTTCTTC. Translating gives CASSQDRDDSDEQFF.

The rearrangement links TRBV21-1 to TRBJ2-7; the table's D gene call, TRBD1, was not cross checked with the DNA. TRBV21-1 is classified as a pseudogene. The CDR3 is 15 residues long. The CDR3 reads CASSKGDRDLYEQYF. The CDR3 nucleotides read TGTGCCAGCAGCAAAGGGGACAGGGACCTATACGAGCAGTACTTC.

The chain uses TRBV7-9 and TRBJ2-7; TRBD2 matches 11 bases. Germline values: CDR1 SEHNR, CDR2 FQNEAQ (reference sequence). V shed 5 bases and J 1 base; nucleotides not matched to a gene: 10. This CDR3 is 17 amino acids long. The CDR3 bases are TGTGCCAGCAGCCCCGGGACTAGCGGAACAACTTCCTACGAGCAGTACTTC. It yields the protein CASSPGTSGTTSYEQYF.

Concerning this clone: Other DNA variants within this sample encode the same CDR3. The V and J genes are TRBV19 and TRBJ1-3, with D unresolved. Germline CDR1 and CDR2: LNHDA and SQIVND (reference sequence). V shed 5 bases and J shed 0 bases, with 8 bases lying between them. The CDR3 is made up of 14 amino acids. CDR3 in DNA: TGTGCCAGTAGTCCGGGGTCCTCTGGAAACACCATATATTTT. Its translation is CASSPGSSGNTIYF.

V usage is TRBV19 and J usage is TRBJ1-5; weak D call: TRBD1 (6 bases). Deletions cut 7 bases from V and 7 bases from J, with 17 bases between. CDR1 LNHDA and CDR2 SQIVND come from the germline V gene (reference sequence). This CDR3 spans 14 amino acids. The CDR3 loop is CASTPPGAEQPQHF. DNA for the CDR3: TGTGCCAGTACCCCACCAGGGGCGGAACAGCCCCAGCATTTT.

This chain joins TRBV18 and TRBJ2-7; D is ambiguous. This CDR3 is 15 amino acids long. The V end lost 4 bases, the J end lost 0 bases, and 13 bases lay between the germline ends. In germline, CDR1 is KGHSH, CDR2 LQKENI. In DNA form, the CDR3 reads TGTGCCAGCTCACTGTCCGGAGCGAGCTCCTACGAGCAGTACTTC. Its translation: CASSLSGASSYEQYF.

The CDR3: CASSLGTDSYEQYF. The DNA for the CDR3 is TGTGCCAGCAGCTTAGGAACGGACAGCTACGAGCAGTACTTC. The rearrangement uses TRBV7-9 and TRBJ2-7, with D possibly matching TRBD1 (6 bases). This CDR3 comprises 14 residues. Germline V gene sequence: CDR1 SEHNR, CDR2 FQNEAQ (reference sequence). Between the trimmed V and J ends, which lost 1 base and 3 bases, there was a span of 10 bases.

The rearrangement joins TRBV7-2 to TRBJ1-3, with 7 nucleotides matching TRBD1. Trimming at V came to 5 bases and at J to 6 bases, leaving 13 bases not matched to a gene. The CDR3 contains 16 residues. The germline gives CDR1 SGHTA, CDR2 FQGNSA. In DNA form, the CDR3 reads TGTGCCAGCAGCACATCCACAGGGGCACCTCTAAACACCATATATTTT. Protein sequence: CASSTSTGAPLNTIYF.

A single count supports this clone. This chain links TRBV2 with TRBJ2-7; TRBD1 matches 10 bases. CDR1 is SNHLY and CDR2 is FYNNEI in the germline V gene. Losses at the gene ends were 7 bases for V and 6 bases for J; bases not matched to a gene: 6. This CDR3 contains 13 residues. CDR3 sequence reads: CASTGQGVAEQYF. The CDR3 bases are TGTGCCAGCACTGGACAGGGGGTAGCCGAGCAGTACTTC. Full variable domain (missing parts from reference TRBV2 and TRBJ2-7): EPEVTQTPSHQVTQMGQEVILRCVPISNHLYFYWYRQILGQKVEFLVSFYNNEISEKSEIFDDQFSVERPDGSNFTLKIRSTKLEDSAMYFCASTGQGVAEQYFGPGTRLTVT.

This clone has a handful of counts. The V call is TRBV7-9, the J call TRBJ1-1; TRBD1 is a possible D gene (5 bases). CDR3 size: 15 residues. With 5 bases removed from V and 1 base from J, the gap between germline ends came to 14 bases. CDR1 and CDR2 from the germline V gene are SEHNR and FQNEAQ (reference sequence). The CDR3 region has the DNA TGTGCCAGCAGCCCAGAGGGGACTCCGAACACTGAAGCTTTCTTT. Its protein is CASSPEGTPNTEAFF.

V gene TRBV18 combines with J gene TRBJ2-2; 7 nucleotides match TRBD1. Trimming at V came to 6 bases and at J to 4 bases, leaving 11 bases not matched to a gene. There are 16 residues in the CDR3. Germline lookup yields CDR1 KGHSH and CDR2 LQKENI. For the CDR3, the DNA is TGTGCCAGCTCGTTAGACAGGGTTGGCGGCACCGGGGAGCTGTTTTTT. Translated, it gives CASSLDRVGGTGELFF.

This chain links TRBV7-3 with TRBJ2-6; D remains unclear. Germline assignment: CDR1 SGHTA and CDR2 FQGTGA. This CDR3 contains 15 residues. Trimming stripped 2 bases from V and 2 bases from J, with 7 bases between. Here the CDR3 reads CASSLESTGANVLTF. CDR3 in DNA: TGTGCCAGCAGCTTAGAAAGCACTGGGGCCAACGTCCTGACTTTC.

V is TRBV12-5 and J is TRBJ2-3; maybe TRBD1 (6 bases). The CDR3 contains 14 residues. V was cut by 7 bases and J by 4 bases, with 15 bases left in between. CDR1 and CDR2 (germline): LGHNT, FRNRAP. This CDR3 is CASAARAGADTQYF. The CDR3, as DNA: TGTGCTAGTGCAGCCCGGGCAGGGGCAGATACGCAGTATTTT.

The V gene is TRBV30, the J gene TRBJ1-4; 9 bases are shared with TRBD1. The CDR3 contains 14 residues. CDR1 is GTSNPN, CDR2 SVGIG, per germline (reference sequence). V gave up 3 bases and J gave up 5 bases; unmatched junction bases: 4. The CDR3 is CAWRSGTGNEKLFF. The CDR3 DNA is TGTGCCTGGAGATCCGGGACAGGGAATGAAAAACTGTTTTTT.

The CDR3 sequence is CATSRGGLEEKLFF. DNA of the CDR3: TGTGCCACCAGCAGAGGAGGGCTAGAGGAAAAACTGTTTTTT. This chain connects TRBV15 to TRBJ1-4; D call uncertain. The CDR3 loop spans 14 amino acids. Trimming stripped 1 base from V and 8 bases from J, with 11 bases between. Per germline, CDR1 LNHNV and CDR2 YYDKDF (reference sequence).

The gene calls are TRBV6-5 and TRBJ1-1; D is unresolved. This CDR3 region has 14 residues. CDR1 is MNHEY and CDR2 is SVGAGI in the germline V gene. V was trimmed by 7 bases and J by 1 base, leaving 13 bases between them. The CDR3 coding sequence is TGTGCCAGCAAAGACTTTGCACCGAACACTGAAGCTTTCTTT. Translated, it gives CASKDFAPNTEAFF.

V gene TRBV28 combines with J gene TRBJ1-4; a weak D match, TRBD1 (5 bases). The CDR3 has 15 amino acids. Germline CDR1 and CDR2: MDHEN and SYDVKM. The V end was cut by 2 bases, the J end by 7 bases, with 14 bases between. CDR3 region: CASSLPRQNSEKLFF. The CDR3, as DNA: TGTGCCAGCAGTTTACCCCGACAGAATTCTGAAAAACTGTTTTTT.

The chain carries TRBV24-1 and TRBJ1-1; 10 positions match TRBD1. The germline V gene has CDR1 KGHDR and CDR2 SFDVKD. This CDR3 comprises 13 residues. V dropped 7 bases and J dropped 3; count of bases not matched to a gene: 1. This CDR3 is CATRDRGDTEAFF. The CDR3 DNA follows: TGTGCCACCAGGGACAGGGGGGACACTGAAGCTTTCTTT.

The rearrangement uses TRBV12-3 or TRBV12-4 and TRBJ1-2; D not certain. The V end was cut by 5 bases, the J end by 8 bases, with 15 bases between. This CDR3 has 13 residues. The CDR3 is CASSAWGVSGYTF. CDR3 sequence (DNA): TGTGCCAGCAGTGCCTGGGGAGTCTCGGGCTACACCTTC.

The chain is built from TRBV2 and TRBJ2-1; D is possibly TRBD2 (5 bases). The CDR3 extends over 14 amino acids. CDR1 and CDR2 (germline): SNHLY, FYNNEI. Trimming took off 2 bases at V and 3 bases at J, with 8 bases between the two ends. The CDR3 DNA reads as TGTGCCAGCAGTGAATCCAGCGGCTACAATGAGCAGTTCTTC. It yields the protein CASSESSGYNEQFF.